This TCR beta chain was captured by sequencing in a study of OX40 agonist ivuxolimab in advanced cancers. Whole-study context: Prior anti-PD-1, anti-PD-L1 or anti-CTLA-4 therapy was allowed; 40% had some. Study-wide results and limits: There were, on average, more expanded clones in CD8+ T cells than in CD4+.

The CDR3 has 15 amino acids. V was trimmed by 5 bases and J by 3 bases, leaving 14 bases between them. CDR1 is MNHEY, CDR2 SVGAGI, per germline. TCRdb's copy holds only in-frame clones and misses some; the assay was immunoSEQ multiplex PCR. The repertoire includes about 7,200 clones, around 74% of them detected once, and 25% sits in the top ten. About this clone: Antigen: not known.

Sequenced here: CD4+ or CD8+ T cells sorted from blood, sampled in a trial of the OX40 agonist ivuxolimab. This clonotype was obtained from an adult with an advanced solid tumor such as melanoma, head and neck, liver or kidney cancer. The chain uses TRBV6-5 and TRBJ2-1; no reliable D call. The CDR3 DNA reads TGTGCCAGCAGTCTTGACAATTTGGGCTACAATGAGCAGTTCTTC. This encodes CASSLDNLGYNEQFF.